The subject of this entry is one TCR beta chain. Per the study methods: Amplification from reference gene primers served as the basis for estimated nucleated cell counts. The protocol was immunoSEQ multiplex PCR, while the TCRdb copy is restricted to in-frame clones and leaves out a portion. D and trimming come from the DNA, and the V and J calls and clone size come from that table. The sample consists of about 99,000 clones, roughly 82% of them appearing once. This sample is drawn from a study of blood T cell repertoires in COVID-19. Study context: Acute-phase and convalescent COVID-19 samples originated in the United States, Italy and Spain. From T cells, B-cell-depleted T cells, or PBMCs came the material, which was cDNA or gDNA.

The V gene lost 6 bases and the J gene lost 4 bases, with 10 bases spanning the gap. Germline V gives CDR1 SNHLY, CDR2 FYNNEI. The CDR3 consists of 13 residues. This TCR derives from a man between 60 and 75 years old with acute or convalescent COVID-19. The rearrangement uses TRBV2 and TRBJ1-5, with D maybe TRBD1 (5 bases). The specimen sequenced was peripheral blood. Written as DNA, the CDR3 is TGTGCCAGCAGGGGGCAGGAGAATCAGCCCCAGCATTTT. Residues: CASRGQENQPQHF.